Below, one T cell receptor beta chain is given with its context. The target antigen is unknown. J lost 0 bases, V lost 5 bases, and 10 bases had no gene match. The CDR3 is made up of 16 amino acids. This sample stems from a study of beta chain features in type 1 diabetes. The study, taken as a whole, reports: The naive, central memory and Treg TCRB repertoires of patients appeared to be more similar to one another than those of healthy donors.

The whole isolated RNA underwent reverse transcription, so sequencing captured expressed TCRB transcripts. The assay was immunoSEQ multiplex PCR, and TCRdb's table has in-frame clones only and misses some. Here the sample spans hundreds of thousands of clones, around 30% being singletons. The origin of this receptor is a man between 18 and 29 years old in good health. The chain recombines TRBV23-1 with TRBJ2-7; TRBD2 matches at 7 bases. TRBV23-1 is an open reading frame whose function is uncertain. The sequenced sample was naive CD4+ T cells from blood. This CDR3 is CASSAPPSGYSYEQYF. The CDR3 DNA reads as TGCGCCAGCAGTGCCCCTCCTAGCGGATACTCCTACGAGCAGTACTTC.